This T cell receptor beta chain was captured by sequencing in a study of blood T cell repertoires in COVID-19. Study as a whole: Samples taken during acute and convalescent COVID-19 were collected in the United States, Italy and Spain.

Unmatched junction bases numbered 13, after V lost 6 bases and J lost 8 bases. The CDR3 is 15 amino acids. Germline values: CDR1 MNHNY, CDR2 SVGAGI (reference sequence). Per the study methods: Amplification with reference gene primers provided the estimates of nucleated cell counts. Using immunoSEQ multiplex PCR, the repertoire was profiled, and TCRdb retains in-frame clones only, with some absent. That table furnishes V, J and clone size, whereas the DNA furnished D and trimming. The sample contains approximately 120,000 clones, 83% of which appear only once. The source of this sequence is a man in his thirties or forties who had recovered from COVID-19. This chain connects TRBV6-6 to TRBJ2-3, with TRBD1 matching 8 bases. The source material was PBMCs or T cells enriched from blood (not recorded which). The CDR3 DNA sequence: TGTGCCAGCAGGTCTCAGGGACAGGTTAGCATTACGCAGTATTTT. Translating it yields CASRSQGQVSITQYF.